These T cell receptor beta chains were read from a single sample in a study of CXCR3-negative and CXCR3-positive naive CD8 T cells. With the 5' RACE reads reprocessed, TCRdb shows one record per CDR3 protein and no DNA. Its listing shows around 60,000 distinct CDR3 sequences. Input material: naive CXCR3+ CD8+ T cells from blood. The receptors derive from a human donor in good health. Some clones in this sample may be carry-over from other donors' samples. CDR3s include the opening cysteine and the closing phenylalanine or tryptophan. The order of the fields is J gene, V gene, CDR3 protein.

j_call: TRBJ1-3
v_call: TRBV7-2
cdr3_aa: CASSPDISSGNTIYF

j_call: TRBJ2-1
v_call: TRBV7-3
cdr3_aa: CASSLLTGNDEQFF

j_call: TRBJ2-7
v_call: TRBV4-3
cdr3_aa: CASSQDHAGGNYEQYF

j_call: TRBJ2-1
v_call: TRBV7-2
cdr3_aa: CASTLSGALGTRVWYNEQLF

j_call: TRBJ2-1
v_call: TRBV5-1
cdr3_aa: CASSSNGGNEQFF

j_call: TRBJ1-3
v_call: TRBV7-9
cdr3_aa: CASSLPPTFGNTIYF

j_call: TRBJ1-5
v_call: TRBV10-1
cdr3_aa: CASSRVQPQHF

j_call: TRBJ1-2
v_call: TRBV29-1
cdr3_aa: CSVEWRGRFGYTF

j_call: TRBJ2-3
v_call: TRBV19
cdr3_aa: CASSPSLDTQYF

j_call: TRBJ2-2
v_call: TRBV2
cdr3_aa: CASSEWAPAGELFF

j_call: TRBJ1-1
v_call: TRBV7-8
cdr3_aa: CASSLTRGTEAFF

j_call: TRBJ2-7
v_call: TRBV7-9
cdr3_aa: CASSLIVYEQYF

j_call: TRBJ1-1
v_call: TRBV7-6
cdr3_aa: CASSLAPGGSNTEAFF

j_call: TRBJ1-2
v_call: TRBV7-9
cdr3_aa: CASSLVQHNYGYTF

j_call: TRBJ2-7
v_call: TRBV5-4
cdr3_aa: CASSLTSGEGDEQYF